Listed here is a single T cell receptor (beta chain). Its antigen is undetermined. Everyone who donated was a healthy Caucasian. Trimming cost V 6 bases and J 0 bases; bases outside gene matches: 3. The CDR3 is made up of 16 amino acids. Germline CDR1 is SGHAT and CDR2 is FQNNGV. This entry is derived from a study of identical twins. Notes on the study in general: The study based its conclusions on cross-sectional statistical analysis and did not follow the same donors.

Template switching added a universal primer site, and cDNA bore unique molecular identifiers. TCRdb re-derived calls from the 5' RACE reads in MiXCR, one entry per CDR3 protein. The profile shows some 590,000 distinct CDR3 sequences, 9.5% to 10% of them singletons. The same data also went into a second study, on yellow fever vaccine responses in identical twins.

Sequencing input: PBMCs. The TCR sequence derives from a woman under 30 in good health. This chain links TRBV11-2 with TRBJ2-5; 14 nucleotides align to TRBD2. CDR3 amino acids: CASRTSGGGYQETQYF. The CDR3 DNA is TGTGCCAGCAGGACTAGCGGGGGGGGGTACCAAGAGACCCAGTACTTC. The whole variable domain, filled in from reference TRBV11-2 and TRBJ2-5, reads EAGVAQSPRYKIIEKRQSVAFWCNPISGHATLYWYQQILGQGPKLLIQFQNNGVVDDSQLPKDRFSAERLKGVDSTLKIQPAKLEDSAVYLCASRTSGGGYQETQYFGPGTRLLVL.